In its sample, the clone carrying this T cell receptor beta chain was seen a few times. TCRdb analysed the RT-PCR reads with MiXCR anew, one entry per CDR3 protein. The table shows about 680,000 distinct CDR3 sequences, with approximately 15% occurring only once. This CDR3 has 16 amino acids. The germline V gene encodes CDR1 KGHSH and CDR2 LQKENI. Trimming stripped 0 bases from V and 0 bases from J, with 11 bases between. Material for sequencing was memory CD4+ T cells from blood. The V gene is TRBV18, the J gene TRBJ1-1; TRBD1 might be the D (6 bases). The TCR comes from a female donor in good health, serving as a healthy control. The DNA for the CDR3 is TGTGCCAGCTCACCACCACAGACAGGTCTGAACACTGAAGCTTTCTTT. Protein product: CASSPPQTGLNTEAFF.